This paragraph covers one T cell receptor (beta chain) sequence. Its binding antigen is unknown. Base-call qualities are not available, and no considerably larger clone is one nucleotide away. Including the terminal cysteine and phenylalanine, the CDR3 comprises 15 residues. Left in the record is the CDR3 DNA by itself, 45 bases read in frame from the first base. V loses 2 bases of germline sequence and J loses 0 bases, and the interval between the two ends is 7 bases. Taken from the germline V gene, the CDR1 and CDR2 loops are ENHRY and SYGVKD. The data belong to a study of cytomegalovirus exposure and HLA in healthy donors (dated by TCRdb to 2017 to 2019). Some background on the complete study: The 670 or so repertoires of the first cohort and the approximately 130 validation repertoires were produced on the same platform, according to a later analysis. The study aimed to test whether signatures of past pathogen exposure could be identified by cataloging public T cell receptors. Along with the approximately 650-subject first cohort, a separate validation cohort of some 130 different subjects was used. To predict cytomegalovirus infection status, the study brought together high-throughput TCR immunosequencing, statistical association of individual TCRs with disease status, and machine learning. Broad study findings and their caveats: The authors suggested that the approach could potentially be extended to other disease states and immunological phenotypes. Of the cluster scores, approximately 95% were above 0 in a later analysis, which found that TCRs clustered in the first cohort also tended to co-occur in the 90 to 150 validation repertoires. Cytomegalovirus status was reported to be diagnosed by the classifier with high specificity and sensitivity in both the original and validation cohorts. In vitro tests confirmed that a few of the cytomegalovirus-associated TCR beta chains recognize cytomegalovirus antigens. The validation cohort had no HLA typing available for a later analysis, so co-occurrence within that cohort was assessed over all 120 or so repertoires. Most TCR sequences were observed very rarely across donors, whereas some public TCRs were present in many individuals. A total of roughly 160 TCR beta chains were listed by the study as associated with cytomegalovirus.

Separate from the approximately 730-subject first cohort, the validation cohort of around 130 subjects was the group to which the donors belonged. The library was obtained by the immunoSEQ multiplex PCR assay. As for how the authors treated the data: A statistical classification framework was built for diagnosing cytomegalovirus status from the catalog of TCR beta chain sequences. The clones in this table, taken by TCRdb from immuneACCESS, are in-frame only. Not every clone is retained; where verified, under half of the shortfall comes from an unresolved V gene, and the cause of the rest is unknown. The V and J calls and clone size were taken over from that table, and D and trimming were inferred from the DNA. The sample includes over 200,000 clones, with 88% observed a single time. The top ten hold roughly 2.8% of the sample.

The V and J segments used are TRBV10-3 and TRBJ2-2, and perhaps TRBD1 as D gene, on 5 matching bases. Material: PBMCs. The clonotype was recovered from a woman between 18 and 29 years old in good health and CMV-seronegative. This receptor carries the CDR3 CAISEDRANTGELFF. The DNA reads TGTGCCATCAGTGAGGACAGAGCGAACACCGGGGAGCTGTTTTTT.